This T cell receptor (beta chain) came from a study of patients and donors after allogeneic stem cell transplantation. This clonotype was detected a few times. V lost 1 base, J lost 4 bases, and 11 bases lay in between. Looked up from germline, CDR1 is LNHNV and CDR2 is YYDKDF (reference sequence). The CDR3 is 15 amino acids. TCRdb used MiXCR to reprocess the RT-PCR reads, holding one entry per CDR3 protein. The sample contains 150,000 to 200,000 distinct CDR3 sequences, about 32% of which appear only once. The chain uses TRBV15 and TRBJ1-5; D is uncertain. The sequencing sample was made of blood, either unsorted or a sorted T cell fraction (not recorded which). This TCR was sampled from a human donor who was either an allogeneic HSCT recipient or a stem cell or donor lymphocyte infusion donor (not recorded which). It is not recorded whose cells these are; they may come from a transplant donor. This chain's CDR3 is CATSRGARENQPQHF. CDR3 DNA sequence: TGTGCCACCAGCAGAGGCGCCCGGGAGAATCAGCCCCAGCATTTT.